These T cell receptor beta chains were read from a single sample in a study of cytomegalovirus exposure and HLA in healthy donors. The method was immunoSEQ multiplex PCR; TCRdb's version includes in-frame clones alone and lacks a portion of them. This table has 140,000 or so clones, roughly three quarters appearing once. The sequencing sample was made of PBMCs. These receptors were obtained from a woman in her 40s in good health and CMV-seronegative. The conserved cysteine and the conserved F or W are not part of the CDR3 here.

v_call	j_call	cdr3_aa
TRBV5-4	TRBJ2-2	ASRSGTGITGELF
TRBV2	TRBJ1-5	ASIYGGTGQPQH
TRBV28	TRBJ1-3	ASSFPGQGGNTIY
TRBV7-8	TRBJ1-5	ASSLGGDQRVQPQH
TRBV6-1	TRBJ1-4	ASIGTRGEKLF
TRBV6-6	TRBJ1-2	ASSYEDRIYGYT
TRBV10-3	TRBJ2-5	AIRGLAGETQY
TRBV6-1	TRBJ2-7	ASSEGLVRGAYEQY
TRBV10-1	TRBJ2-2	ASTAREGGELF
TRBV7-8	TRBJ2-7	ASSLSGRASGYEQY
TRBV4-2	TRBJ1-3	ASSQVSTAGNTIY
TRBV5-4	TRBJ2-4	ASSSGGGVYKNIQY
TRBV7-9	TRBJ1-5	SSSSQGDQPQH
TRBV11-1	TRBJ2-5	ASSLSRGGRDQETQY
TRBV18	TRBJ2-7	ASSLSGDEQY
TRBV25-1	TRBJ2-7	ASSEYRVGEQY
TRBV16	TRBJ2-2	ASSQRGGANTGELF
TRBV10-1	TRBJ1-1	ASSERRDRVNTEAF
TRBV11-2	TRBJ2-5	ASNVAGGPETQY
TRBV11-2	TRBJ1-1	ASSFRGPAGEAF
TRBV27	TRBJ1-5	ASSLDRDDQPQH
TRBV20-1	TRBJ2-7	SAPRGPGQY
TRBV19	TRBJ2-7	ASSIEGRVEQY
TRBV14	TRBJ1-6	ASSQQWSNSPLH